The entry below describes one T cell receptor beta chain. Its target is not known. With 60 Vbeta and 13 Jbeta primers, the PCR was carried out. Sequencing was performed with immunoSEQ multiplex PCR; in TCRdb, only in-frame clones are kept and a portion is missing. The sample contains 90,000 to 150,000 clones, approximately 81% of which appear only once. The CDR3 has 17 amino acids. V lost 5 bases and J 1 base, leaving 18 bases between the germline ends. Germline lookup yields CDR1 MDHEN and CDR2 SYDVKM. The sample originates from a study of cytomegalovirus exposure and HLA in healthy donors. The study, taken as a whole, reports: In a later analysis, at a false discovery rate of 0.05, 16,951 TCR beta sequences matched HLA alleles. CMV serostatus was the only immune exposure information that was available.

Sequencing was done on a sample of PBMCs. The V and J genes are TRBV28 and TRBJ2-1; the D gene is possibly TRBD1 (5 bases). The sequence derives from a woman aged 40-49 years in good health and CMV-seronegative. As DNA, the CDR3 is TGTGCCAGCAGTCCAGGGCCCGACAGCCTTTCCTACAATGAGCAGTTCTTC. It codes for CASSPGPDSLSYNEQFF.